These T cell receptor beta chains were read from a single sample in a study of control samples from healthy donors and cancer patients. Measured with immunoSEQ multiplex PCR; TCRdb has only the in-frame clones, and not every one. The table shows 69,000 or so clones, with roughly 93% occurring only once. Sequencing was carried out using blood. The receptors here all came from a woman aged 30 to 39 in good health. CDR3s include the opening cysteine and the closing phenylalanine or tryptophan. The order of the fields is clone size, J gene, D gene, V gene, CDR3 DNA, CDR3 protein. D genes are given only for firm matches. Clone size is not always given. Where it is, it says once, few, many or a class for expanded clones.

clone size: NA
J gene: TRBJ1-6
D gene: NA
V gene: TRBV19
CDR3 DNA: TGTGCCTCCAAGGATGGGACGGTCAATAATTCACCCCTCCACTTT
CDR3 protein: CASKDGTVNNSPLHF

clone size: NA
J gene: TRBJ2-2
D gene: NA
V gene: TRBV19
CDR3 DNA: TGTGCCAGTAGTATGAGGACCCCGGGTCTGTTTTTT
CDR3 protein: CASSMRTPGLFF

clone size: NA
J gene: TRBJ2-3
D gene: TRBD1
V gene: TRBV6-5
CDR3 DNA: TGTGCCAGCGATGGGGACAGGTACACAGATACGCAGTATTTT
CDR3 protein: CASDGDRYTDTQYF

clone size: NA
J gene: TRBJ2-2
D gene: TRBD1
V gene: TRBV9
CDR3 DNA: TGTGCCAGCAGCGCTCGCCGACCACCGCAACCGGACAGGAGTAACACCGGGGAGCTGTTTTTT
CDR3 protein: CASSARRPPQPDRSNTGELFF

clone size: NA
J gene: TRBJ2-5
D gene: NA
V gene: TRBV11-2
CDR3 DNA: TGTGCCAGCAGCTTAAGGGGGACACCAGGTCAAGAGACCCAGTACTTC
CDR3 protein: CASSLRGTPGQETQYF

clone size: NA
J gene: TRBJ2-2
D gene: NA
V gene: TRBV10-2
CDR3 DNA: TGCGCCAGCAGTGAAACCGGGACCCCAAACACCGGGGAGCTGTTTTTT
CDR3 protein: CASSETGTPNTGELFF

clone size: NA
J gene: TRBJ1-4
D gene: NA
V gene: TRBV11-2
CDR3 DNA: TGTGCCAGCAGCTTAGGAACCTGGACCACTAATGAAAAACTGTTTTTT
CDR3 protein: CASSLGTWTTNEKLFF

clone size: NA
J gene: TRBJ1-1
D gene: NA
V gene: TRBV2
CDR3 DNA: TGTGCCAGCAGTCTAGGACACATGAACACTGAAGCTTTCTTT
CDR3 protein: CASSLGHMNTEAFF

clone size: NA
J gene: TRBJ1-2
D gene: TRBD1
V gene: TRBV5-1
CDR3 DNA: TGCGCCAGCAGTCCGACTACAGGGGATCGTTATGGCTACACCTTC
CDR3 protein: CASSPTTGDRYGYTF

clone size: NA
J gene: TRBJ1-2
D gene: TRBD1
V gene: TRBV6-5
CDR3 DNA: TGTGCCAGCAGCAGGACAGGGGGTGATGGTGGCTACACCTTC
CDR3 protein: CASSRTGGDGGYTF

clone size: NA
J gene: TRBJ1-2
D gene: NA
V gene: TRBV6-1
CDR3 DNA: TGTGCCAGCAGTGAAGCGAATTCACAGGGTAGCTATGGCTACACCTTC
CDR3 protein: CASSEANSQGSYGYTF

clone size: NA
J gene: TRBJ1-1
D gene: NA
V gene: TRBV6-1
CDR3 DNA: TGTGCCAGCAGTGAATCTGGTACGGGGTACACTGAAGCTTTCTTT
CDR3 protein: CASSESGTGYTEAFF

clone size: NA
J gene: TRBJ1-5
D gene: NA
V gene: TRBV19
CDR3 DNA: TGTGCCAGTAGTCGCCCTCCTCAGCCCCAGCATTTT
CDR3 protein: CASSRPPQPQHF

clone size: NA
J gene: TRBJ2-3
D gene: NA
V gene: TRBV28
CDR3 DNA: TGTGCCAGCAGGGACAGCACAGATACGCAGTATTTT
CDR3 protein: CASRDSTDTQYF

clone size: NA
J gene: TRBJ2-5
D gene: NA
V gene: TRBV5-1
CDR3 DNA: TGCGCCAGCAGCTTGGAGGACTCTGGACGAGAGACCCAGTACTTC
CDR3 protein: CASSLEDSGRETQYF

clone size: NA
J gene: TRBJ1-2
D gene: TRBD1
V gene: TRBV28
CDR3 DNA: TGTGCCAGCAGGGGACAGGGTGGGTATGGCTACACCTTC
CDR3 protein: CASRGQGGYGYTF

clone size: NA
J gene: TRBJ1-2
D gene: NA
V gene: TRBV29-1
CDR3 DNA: TGCAGCGTCGGACAGCGGTTGGGCTATGGCTACACCTTC
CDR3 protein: CSVGQRLGYGYTF

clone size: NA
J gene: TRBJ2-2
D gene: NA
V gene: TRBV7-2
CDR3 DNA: TGTGCCAGCACCCCCGGTCCATTCGCGAACACCGGGGAGCTGTTTTTT
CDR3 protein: CASTPGPFANTGELFF

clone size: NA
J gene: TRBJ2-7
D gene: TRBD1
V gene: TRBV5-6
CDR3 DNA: TGTGCCAGCAGTTGGGGTAGGGGGCGAATCTACGAGCAGTACTTC
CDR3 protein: CASSWGRGRIYEQYF

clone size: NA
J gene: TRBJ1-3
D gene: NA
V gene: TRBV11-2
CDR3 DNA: TGTGCCAGCAGCTTAGACAGGATTGGAAACACCATATATTTT
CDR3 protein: CASSLDRIGNTIYF

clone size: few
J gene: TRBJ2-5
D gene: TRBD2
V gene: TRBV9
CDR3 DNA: TGTGCCAGCAGCCCCGGGACTAGCGGAGAGACCCAGTACTTC
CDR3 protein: CASSPGTSGETQYF

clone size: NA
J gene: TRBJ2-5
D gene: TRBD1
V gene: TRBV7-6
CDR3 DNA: TGTGCTAGCAGCAGCGGGACAGGGAATCAAGAGACCCAGTACTTC
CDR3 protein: CASSSGTGNQETQYF

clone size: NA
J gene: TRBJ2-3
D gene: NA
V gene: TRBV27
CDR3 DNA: TGTGCCAGCAGTCTCGGTCGCCGTTCAGGTGATGATACGCAGTATTTT
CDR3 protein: CASSLGRRSGDDTQYF

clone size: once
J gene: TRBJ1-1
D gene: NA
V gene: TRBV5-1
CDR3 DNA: TGCGCCAGCAGCCCGGACGGGGCCCACACTGAAGCTTTCTTT
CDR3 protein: CASSPDGAHTEAFF

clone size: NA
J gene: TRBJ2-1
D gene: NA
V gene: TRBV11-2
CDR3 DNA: TGTGCCAGCAGCTTTCAGAGGGGCTCCTACAATGAGCAGTTCTTC
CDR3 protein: CASSFQRGSYNEQFF

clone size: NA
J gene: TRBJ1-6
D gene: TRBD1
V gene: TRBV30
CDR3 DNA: TGTGCCTGGAGTGCCCTCCACAGGGGAAATTCACCCCTCCACTTT
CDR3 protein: CAWSALHRGNSPLHF

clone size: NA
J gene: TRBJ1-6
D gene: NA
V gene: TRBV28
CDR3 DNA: TGTGCCAGCGGAGGAACAGACTATAATTCACCCCTCCACTTT
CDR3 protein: CASGGTDYNSPLHF